These 16 T cell receptor beta chains originate from one sample sequenced in a study of blood T cell repertoires in COVID-19. Only in-frame clones appear in the TCRdb table, and some are missing; sequencing was by immunoSEQ multiplex PCR. The table shows approximately 260,000 clones, with 80% to 85% occurring only once. Sequencing was performed on peripheral blood. Receptor source: a woman between 55 and 75 years old with active or convalescent COVID-19.

This chain links TRBV6-9 with TRBJ2-7, with 8 positions matching TRBD2. CDR1 and CDR2 (germline): MNHGY, SVAAGI. This CDR3 spans 14 amino acids. V shed 8 bases and J 5 bases; nucleotides not matched to a gene: 11. CDR3: CASAPGLEADEQYF. The CDR3 bases are TGTGCCAGCGCCCCGGGACTAGAGGCTGACGAGCAGTACTTC.

The gene calls are TRBV7-9 and TRBJ1-5; 9 nucleotides align to TRBD1. This CDR3 contains 14 residues. CDR1 is SEHNR and CDR2 is FQNEAQ in the germline V gene (reference sequence). Trimming cost V 0 bases and J 8 bases; bases outside gene matches: 2. The CDR3 DNA follows: TGTGCCAGCAGCTTAGCCGGACAGGGGAAGCCCCAGCATTTT. Its translation: CASSLAGQGKPQHF.

This chain connects TRBV3-1 (or the pseudogene TRBV3-2) to TRBJ2-7; 9 positions agree with TRBD2. With V trimmed by 1 base and J by 1 base, 2 bases remained unmatched. The V gene's germline CDR1 is LGHDT and CDR2 YNNKEL (reference sequence). The CDR3 is 15 residues long. The CDR3 coding sequence is TGTGCCAGCAGCCAAGCGAGCGGGGGGTCCTACGAGCAGTACTTC. Its protein is CASSQASGGSYEQYF.

This clone was recorded only once. V is TRBV27 and J is TRBJ1-2; TRBD1 matches at 9 bases. The CDR3 runs to 15 residues. CDR1 is MNHEY and CDR2 is SMNVEV in the germline V gene (reference sequence). V lost 5 bases and J lost 5; bases outside the gene matches: 9. The CDR3 reads CASSATGGAIYGYTF. As DNA, the CDR3 is TGTGCCAGCAGTGCGACAGGGGGGGCGATTTATGGCTACACCTTC.

V and J are TRBV5-6 and TRBJ1-1, with unresolved D. This CDR3 region has 13 residues. V lost 0 bases, J lost 11 bases, and 14 bases lay in between. The germline CDR1 and CDR2 sequences are SGHDT and YYEEEE. The CDR3 loop is CASSLGAAPGAFF. The CDR3, as DNA: TGTGCCAGCAGCTTGGGTGCGGCTCCCGGGGCTTTCTTT.

J is TRBJ1-4 and V is TRBV19; 8 nucleotides match TRBD1. Unmatched junction bases numbered 8, after V lost 5 bases and J lost 6 bases. The CDR3 is made up of 15 amino acids. The germline gives CDR1 LNHDA, CDR2 SQIVND (reference sequence). The CDR3 nucleotides are TGTGCCAGTAGTGTTCGACAGGGGCCTTATGAAAAACTGTTTTTT. Protein sequence: CASSVRQGPYEKLFF. The full variable domain, its missing parts supplied by reference TRBV19 and TRBJ1-4, is DGGITQSPKYLFRKEGQNVTLSCEQNLNHDAMYWYRQDPGQGLRLIYYSQIVNDFQKGDIAEGYSVSREKKESFPLTVTSAQKNPTAFYLCASSVRQGPYEKLFFGSGTQLSVL.

This clone was observed a few times. The gene calls are TRBV6-6 and TRBJ2-5; 8 nucleotides align to TRBD2. V shed 6 bases, J shed 5 bases, and the junction held 11 bases outside the gene matches. The CDR3 loop spans 15 amino acids. Germline assignment: CDR1 MNHNY and CDR2 SVGAGI (reference sequence). CDR3: CASRPGVGGEETQYF. CDR3 DNA: TGTGCCAGCAGGCCGGGAGTCGGGGGGGAGGAGACCCAGTACTTC.

This rearrangement joins TRBV7-8 to TRBJ1-2, with 10 bases identical to TRBD1. V lost 5 bases to trimming and J lost 5 bases; unmatched junction nucleotides: 14. CDR3 length: 17 residues. CDR1 is SGHVS and CDR2 is FQNEAQ in the germline V gene. The CDR3 nucleotides read TGTGCCAGCAGCCCCATTACCGACAGGGGGCGACGGTATGGCTACACCTTC. Protein: CASSPITDRGRRYGYTF.

This rearrangement joins TRBV19 to TRBJ2-2; weak D call: TRBD1 (5 bases). The CDR3 is made up of 16 amino acids. Germline values: CDR1 LNHDA, CDR2 SQIVND (reference sequence). V shed 1 base and J shed 1 base, with 10 bases lying between them. The chain's CDR3 is CASSIAHRGNTGELFF. The CDR3 nucleotides are TGTGCCAGTAGTATAGCTCATAGGGGGAACACCGGGGAGCTGTTTTTT.

The chain couples TRBV12-5 to TRBJ2-3; perhaps TRBD1 as D (5 bases). Trimming took off 1 base at V and 0 bases at J, with 17 bases between the two ends. The CDR3 runs to 18 residues. Germline loops: CDR1 LGHNT, CDR2 FRNRAP. For the CDR3, the DNA is TGTGCTAGTGGTTTGGCCATCTCGACAGACGTTAGCACAGATACGCAGTATTTT. It yields the protein CASGLAISTDVSTDTQYF.

CDR3 bases: TGCGCCAGCAGCCCCCAGGGGGCAAGCGGGGAGCTGTTTTTT. It is translated as CASSPQGASGELFF. The chain carries TRBV4-3 and TRBJ2-2; 8 bases agree with TRBD1. The V gene's germline CDR1 is LGHNA and CDR2 YSLEER. The CDR3 consists of 14 residues. V shed 4 bases and J 7 bases; nucleotides not matched to a gene: 5.

The chain carries TRBV7-9 and TRBJ2-7; D is possibly TRBD2 (5 bases). Trimming left V 5 bases short and J 2 bases short, with 13 bases between. The CDR3 is 14 amino acids. CDR1 and CDR2 from the germline V gene are SEHNR and FQNEAQ (reference sequence). The CDR3 loop reads CASSPRETPYEQYF. The CDR3 coding sequence is TGTGCCAGCAGCCCGAGGGAAACCCCCTACGAGCAGTACTTC. Using reference TRBV7-9 and TRBJ2-7 for the parts outside the CDR3, the full variable domain is DTGVSQNPRHKITKRGQNVTFRCDPISEHNRLYWYRQTLGQGPEFLTYFQNEAQLEKSRLLSDRFSAERPKGSFSTLEIQRTEQGDSAMYLCASSPRETPYEQYFGPGTRLTVT.

The chain recombines TRBV2 with TRBJ1-5, with D possibly TRBD1 on 5 matching bases. This CDR3 contains 13 residues. The germline V and J ends were trimmed by 4 bases and 6 bases, with 10 bases remaining between them. Germline V gene lookup returns CDR1 SNHLY and CDR2 FYNNEI. This chain's CDR3 is CASSGGVSQPQHF. The CDR3 coding sequence is TGTGCCAGCAGTGGGGGGGTTAGTCAGCCCCAGCATTTT.

The rearrangement links TRBV7-6 to TRBJ2-1; 9 bases align to TRBD2. The germline V gene encodes CDR1 SGHVS and CDR2 FNYEAQ. Trimming cost V 3 bases and J 4 bases; bases outside gene matches: 4. This CDR3 has 15 residues. This CDR3 is CASSLWTSEYNEQFF. The CDR3 nucleotides are TGTGCCAGCAGCTTGTGGACTAGCGAATACAATGAGCAGTTCTTC.

This clone was seen many times. The chain has TRBV5-1 and TRBJ1-2; 7 bases are a match to TRBD1. Germline trimming cut 4 bases from V and 8 bases from J; bases unmatched to any gene: 11. The CDR3 sequence is 14 residues long. Germline assignment: CDR1 SGHRS and CDR2 YFSETQ. The DNA for the CDR3 is TGCGCCAGCAGCCCTGTCAAGGCAGGGGGAGGCTACACCTTC. Protein: CASSPVKAGGGYTF.

The rearrangement uses TRBV5-1 and TRBJ2-2, with D maybe TRBD1 (6 bases). The length of the CDR3 is 14 residues. Germline CDR1 is SGHRS and CDR2 is YFSETQ. Trimming shortened V by 0 bases and J by 6 bases, and 9 bases separated the two germline ends. The CDR3 reads CASSLGGGAGELFF. The CDR3 DNA is TGCGCCAGCAGCTTGGGAGGGGGTGCCGGGGAGCTGTTTTTT.